This record looks at one T cell receptor beta chain sequence and its context. The V and J ends lost 8 bases and 2 bases, in that order; junction bases with no gene match: 11. The CDR3 extends over 15 amino acids. Germline CDR1 reads MNHNY; CDR2 reads SVGAGI (reference sequence). This sample is drawn from a study of blood T cell repertoires in COVID-19. Only in-frame clones appear in the TCRdb table, and some are missing; sequencing was by immunoSEQ multiplex PCR. This table holds approximately 72,000 clones, more than 70% found once. What was sequenced was peripheral blood. This chain uses TRBV6-6 with TRBJ2-7, with TRBD2 matching 8 bases. The TCR comes from a man aged 50 or older with active COVID-19. For the CDR3, the DNA is TGTGCCAGCGCTAGGGGCGGGGGGCCCCCCTACGAGCAGTACTTC. It translates to CASARGGGPPYEQYF.